Below, 10 T cell receptor beta chains from the same sample are listed, as sequenced in a study of glioma-infiltrating T cells after dendritic cell vaccination. TCRdb's copy holds only in-frame clones and misses some; the assay was immunoSEQ multiplex PCR. Of roughly 100,000 clones detected, 90% appear once; the ten largest clones hold over 2.5%. Stated time point: after dendritic cell vaccination, including at tumor progression/relapse. Specimen: blood, collected after dendritic cell vaccination. The receptors derive from a human donor with glioblastoma.

This chain uses TRBV5-1 with TRBJ1-3, with D unresolved. The germline CDR1 and CDR2 sequences are SGHRS and YFSETQ. This CDR3 is built from 14 residues. Trimming removed 4 bases from V and 4 bases from J, with 12 bases in between. The CDR3 spells CASSVDIRGNTIYF. CDR3 coding DNA: TGCGCCAGCAGCGTCGACATCAGGGGAAACACCATATATTTT.

The chain uses TRBV19 and TRBJ1-1, with 8 nucleotides matching TRBD1. V was clipped by 2 bases and J by 2 bases; unmatched bases: 7. The CDR3 covers 16 residues. Germline V gene sequence: CDR1 LNHDA, CDR2 SQIVND (reference sequence). CDR3 in DNA: TGTGCCAGTAGTATACGCTCAGGGGGCGTAAACACTGAAGCTTTCTTT. Its translation: CASSIRSGGVNTEAFF. Combining the CDR3 with reference TRBV19 and TRBJ1-1 gives the whole variable domain DGGITQSPKYLFRKEGQNVTLSCEQNLNHDAMYWYRQDPGQGLRLIYYSQIVNDFQKGDIAEGYSVSREKKESFPLTVTSAQKNPTAFYLCASSIRSGGVNTEAFFGQGTRLTVV.

The chain links TRBV19 to TRBJ2-5, with D possibly matching TRBD2 (5 bases). CDR3 length: 14 amino acids. Germline assignment: CDR1 LNHDA and CDR2 SQIVND (reference sequence). Trimming took off 5 bases at V and 4 bases at J, with 14 bases between the two ends. The CDR3 sequence is CASSPPGVGETQYF. The DNA for the CDR3 is TGTGCCAGTAGTCCCCCCGGGGTCGGAGAGACCCAGTACTTC. Based on the CDR3 plus reference TRBV19 and TRBJ2-5, the full variable domain is DGGITQSPKYLFRKEGQNVTLSCEQNLNHDAMYWYRQDPGQGLRLIYYSQIVNDFQKGDIAEGYSVSREKKESFPLTVTSAQKNPTAFYLCASSPPGVGETQYFGPGTRLLVL.

In its sample, this clone was seen once. The rearrangement joins TRBV7-9 to TRBJ2-1; 9 bases agree with TRBD2. Germline V gene sequence: CDR1 SEHNR, CDR2 FQNEAQ (reference sequence). The J segment lost 5 bases and the V segment lost 1 base, leaving 6 bases of the junction unmatched. The CDR3 is made up of 16 amino acids. The CDR3 region is CASSLGGAGGDNEQFF. The CDR3 DNA reads as TGTGCCAGCAGCTTAGGAGGGGCGGGAGGGGACAATGAGCAGTTCTTC.

The chain recombines TRBV10-3 with TRBJ2-7; TRBD2 might be the D (6 bases). From germline, CDR1 is ENHRY and CDR2 SYGVKD. Trimming left V 5 bases short and J 2 bases short, with 19 bases between. This CDR3 comprises 16 residues. CDR3 sequence: CAISPLGTGVAYEQYF. CDR3 DNA sequence: TGTGCCATCAGTCCCTTGGGAACGGGAGTGGCCTACGAGCAGTACTTC.

The rearrangement links TRBV6-6 to TRBJ2-5, with 12 bases matching TRBD1. The CDR3 has 14 residues. The germline CDR1 and CDR2 sequences are MNHNY and SVGAGI (reference sequence). V dropped 6 bases and J dropped 6; count of bases not matched to a gene: 5. The CDR3 sequence is CASRPGTGGQTQYF. The CDR3, as DNA: TGTGCCAGCAGGCCCGGGACAGGGGGCCAGACCCAGTACTTC.

J is TRBJ1-5 and V is TRBV19, with D unclear. V was clipped by 6 bases and J by 4 bases, with 13 bases between them. The CDR3 loop spans 14 amino acids. CDR1 is LNHDA, CDR2 SQIVND, per germline (reference sequence). The CDR3 bases are TGTGCCAGTAGAGAGGCTGGAACTAATCAGCCCCAGCATTTT. Protein: CASREAGTNQPQHF.

The rearrangement joins TRBV7-9 to TRBJ1-4; 9 nucleotides align to TRBD1. The length of the CDR3 is 14 residues. Germline loops: CDR1 SEHNR, CDR2 FQNEAQ (reference sequence). V was clipped by 5 bases and J by 5 bases; unmatched bases: 3. DNA for the CDR3: TGTGCCAGCAGCCCCGGACAGGGGAATGAAAAACTGTTTTTT. This codes for CASSPGQGNEKLFF. Variable domain in full (rest from reference TRBV7-9 and TRBJ1-4): DTGVSQNPRHKITKRGQNVTFRCDPISEHNRLYWYRQTLGQGPEFLTYFQNEAQLEKSRLLSDRFSAERPKGSFSTLEIQRTEQGDSAMYLCASSPGQGNEKLFFGSGTQLSVL.

The chain recombines TRBV25-1 with TRBJ1-1; D might be TRBD1 (5 bases). V was shortened by 6 bases and J by 1 base, with 15 bases between the two germline ends. The CDR3 spans 15 residues. The V gene's germline CDR1 is MGHDK and CDR2 SYGVNS. The CDR3 sequence is CASSAIDRTNTEAFF. Here the CDR3 DNA reads TGTGCCAGCAGCGCAATCGACAGAACGAACACTGAAGCTTTCTTT.

The V and J genes are TRBV27 and TRBJ1-1; D is possibly TRBD1 (5 bases). The V end lost 6 bases, the J end lost 1 base, and 21 bases lay between the germline ends. Germline values: CDR1 MNHEY, CDR2 SMNVEV (reference sequence). This CDR3 is 17 amino acids long. CDR3 coding DNA: TGTGCCAGCAGCCACAGGCGCGGTAGCTCTAGGAACACTGAAGCTTTCTTT. Translating it yields CASSHRRGSSRNTEAFF.